A single sample is the source of the 3 T cell receptor beta chains below, sequenced in a study of T cell clonality in common variable immunodeficiency. Measured with immunoSEQ multiplex PCR; TCRdb has only the in-frame clones, and not every one. The repertoire has roughly 79,000 clones, none seen only once; the ten largest take over 0.7%. Material for sequencing was peripheral blood mononuclear cells. The receptors come from a person between 18 and 69 years old in good health.

Many counts were recorded for this clone. The sequence runs out 3 residues before the end of the CDR3; the remainder is reconstructed from the germline J gene. V gene TRBV28 combines with J gene TRBJ2-7; no reliable D call. The CDR3 has 16 amino acids. V was cut by 4 bases and J by 1 base, with 17 bases left in between. Germline V lookup: CDR1 MDHEN, CDR2 SYDVKM. CDR3 sequence reads: CASSSSLTQASYEQYF. Incomplete CDR3 DNA: TGTGCCAGCAGTTCCTCCCTCACTCAAGCGTCCTACGAG.

This clone was counted ten times or more. Read data end 3 residues before the CDR3 end; the end is taken from the germline J gene. This chain links TRBV19 with TRBJ2-5, with 8 positions matching TRBD2. The CDR3 totals 14 residues. From germline, CDR1 is LNHDA and CDR2 SQIVND (reference sequence). The junction had 3 bases not matched to a gene; V was cut back by 5 bases and J by 1 base. The part of the CDR3 DNA that was read is TGTGCCAGTAGTTTAACTAGCGGCCAAGAGACC. It translates to CASSLTSGQET. The whole CDR3 region reads CASSLTSGQETQYF. Full variable domain (rest looked up from reference TRBV19 and TRBJ2-5): DGGITQSPKYLFRKEGQNVTLSCEQNLNHDAMYWYRQDPGQGLRLIYYSQIVNDFQKGDIAEGYSVSREKKESFPLTVTSAQKNPTAFYLCASSLTSGQETQYFGPGTRLLVL.

There are many counts of this clone. The sequenced part of the CDR3 DNA is TGTGCCAGCAGTTACGGGACTAGCTCCTACGAG. Its protein product is CASSYGTSSYE. The whole CDR3 reads CASSYGTSSYEQYF. The chain carries TRBV6-2 or TRBV6-3 and TRBJ2-7; 8 bases line up with TRBD2. The sequenced fragment ends 3 residues before the CDR3 boundary, so the rest is inferred from the germline J gene. Germline assignment: CDR1 MNHEY and CDR2 SVGEGT. V shed 2 bases and J 0 bases; nucleotides not matched to a gene: 0. The length of the CDR3 is 14 residues.